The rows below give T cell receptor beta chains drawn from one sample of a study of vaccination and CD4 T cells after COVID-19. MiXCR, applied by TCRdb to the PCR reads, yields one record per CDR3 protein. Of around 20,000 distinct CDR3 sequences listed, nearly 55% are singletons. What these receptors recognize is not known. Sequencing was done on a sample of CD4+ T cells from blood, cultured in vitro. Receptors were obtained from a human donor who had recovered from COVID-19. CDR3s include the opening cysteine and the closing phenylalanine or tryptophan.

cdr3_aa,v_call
CSARYFSQGAFF,TRBV20-1
CASSYGPGNEQFF,TRBV11-3
CSAASGRNTGELFF,TRBV20-1
CASSSQASNQPQHF,TRBV5-6
CATSDRTGIEAFF,TRBV24-1
CASPTGGDTIYF,TRBV7-9
CASREARNEQFF,TRBV2
CASSIRGASGNTIYF,TRBV19
CASMKNTVTGELFF,TRBV2
CASTENRGGDGKLFF,TRBV6-1
CSARDSLDSYEQYF,TRBV20-1
CASQKDGNQPQHF,TRBV10-1
CAISDRDPSWGEQYF,TRBV10-3
CASSKGVRRNEKLFF,TRBV21-1
CSARDPAGGPGVQYF,TRBV20-1